This T cell receptor (beta chain) was identified in a study of blood T cells in healthy people across ages. About this clonotype itself: The antigen is not known.

Germline V gene lookup returns CDR1 MNHEY and CDR2 SMNVEV (reference sequence). This CDR3 region has 12 residues. Trimming stripped 8 bases from V and 1 base from J, with 8 bases between. Study-wide findings and caveats: Both naive CD4+ cell counts and diversity were greater in long-lived donors than in aged donors.

Primed by a sample-barcoded 5' primer and a J-beta primer mix, a second PCR proceeded for about 7 to 12 cycles. TCRdb ran MiXCR on the 5' RACE reads and lists one entry per CDR3 protein. The sample lists over 700,000 distinct CDR3 sequences; 20% to 25% were seen once. Separately, the same data were catalogued under a study of T cells of mothers and their children. In that study: Overlap in related mother-child pairs always slightly exceeded unrelated pairs, never significantly.

V is TRBV27 and J is TRBJ1-2; maybe TRBD1 (5 bases). The sequencing input was blood. The TCR was taken from a boy younger than 18 in good health. The CDR3 DNA reads TGTGCCAGCCGGGGGGATAACTATGGCTACACCTTC. Protein: CASRGDNYGYTF.